The 28 T cell receptor beta chains presented below share a single source sample, sequenced in a study of neurological immune-mediated disorders. MiXCR, run by TCRdb on the 5' RACE reads, gives a single entry per CDR3 protein. The table lists about 79,000 distinct CDR3 sequences, around 14% of them singletons, with roughly 6.8% in the top ten. The specimen sequenced was PBMCs. These receptors were obtained from a woman in her forties or fifties in good health.

This clonotype was detected ten times or more. The V call is TRBV5-1, the J call TRBJ2-2; maybe TRBD1 (6 bases). V lost 4 bases to trimming and J lost 1 base, with 8 bases between them. Germline loops: CDR1 SGHRS, CDR2 YFSETQ. This CDR3 has 14 residues. The DNA for the CDR3 is TGCGCCAGCAGCCTACAGGGGAACACCGGGGAGCTGTTTTTT. It is translated as CASSLQGNTGELFF.

This clonotype has ten or more counts. This sequence joins TRBV7-9 and TRBJ2-3; 9 bases line up with TRBD1. Germline V lookup: CDR1 SEHNR, CDR2 FQNEAQ (reference sequence). The V gene end was trimmed by 5 bases and the J gene end by 6 bases; junction bases not matched to a gene: 9. The CDR3 has 15 amino acids. CDR3 in amino acids: CASSIRDRDPDTQYF. The CDR3 DNA reads TGTGCCAGCAGCATACGGGACAGGGACCCCGATACGCAGTATTTT.

Remarks on this clonotype: Possible read error: a much larger clone is one base away. This chain connects TRBV28 to TRBJ1-4, with no clear D. The CDR3 is made up of 15 amino acids. Trimming shortened V by 6 bases and J by 7 bases, and 18 bases separated the two germline ends. The germline gives CDR1 MDHEN, CDR2 SYDVKM. In DNA, the CDR3 is TGTGCCAGCAGACCCCCGTTTGGATCGAGTGAAAAACTGTTTTTT. Translated, it gives CASRPPFGSSEKLFF. The full variable domain, with the rest looked up from reference TRBV28 and TRBJ1-4, is DVKVTQSSRYLVKRTGEKVFLECVQDMDHENMFWYRQDPGLGLRLIYFSYDVKMKEKGDIPEGYSVSREKKERFSLILESASTNQTSMYLCASRPPFGSSEKLFFGSGTQLSVL.

In its sample, this clonotype was seen a few times. The chain employs TRBV4-2 and TRBJ2-2, with 10 bases aligning to TRBD1. This CDR3 has 15 residues. Germline assignment: CDR1 LGHNA and CDR2 YNFKEQ. V lost 6 bases and J lost 3; bases outside the gene matches: 4. This CDR3 is CASREGTGDTGELFF. DNA of the CDR3: TGTGCCAGCAGGGAGGGGACAGGGGACACCGGGGAGCTGTTTTTT.

Ten or more counts support this clonotype. The chain couples TRBV10-3 to TRBJ2-1, with TRBD2 matching 11 bases. V shed 7 bases, J shed 7 bases, and the junction held 3 bases outside the gene matches. CDR3 length: 13 amino acids. Germline V lookup: CDR1 ENHRY, CDR2 SYGVKD. For the CDR3, the DNA is TGTGCCATCATGGGGACTAGCGGAAATGAGCAGTTCTTC. It yields the protein CAIMGTSGNEQFF.

This clonotype appeared many times. The genes are TRBV28 and TRBJ1-1, with a tentative D call TRBD1 (6 bases). Germline V CDR1 and CDR2: MDHEN, SYDVKM. Trimming removed 6 bases at V and 0 bases at J, with 17 bases between. The CDR3 is made up of 16 amino acids. The CDR3 sequence is CASSKPSQGVNTEAFF. The CDR3 DNA follows: TGTGCCAGCAGCAAACCCTCACAGGGTGTGAACACTGAAGCTTTCTTT.

This clonotype was recorded at least ten times. The V gene is TRBV7-6, the J gene TRBJ2-7; possibly TRBD2 for D (6 bases). Germline loops: CDR1 SGHVS, CDR2 FNYEAQ. The CDR3 totals 14 residues. Deletions cut 5 bases from V and 1 base from J, with 12 bases between. This CDR3 is CASSPNRESYEQYF. The DNA for the CDR3 is TGTGCCAGCAGCCCGAACCGGGAGTCCTACGAGCAGTACTTC.

This clonotype was found many times. The chain combines TRBV20-1 with TRBJ2-5; 8 nucleotides line up with TRBD2. Germline loops: CDR1 DFQATT, CDR2 SNEGSKA (reference sequence). This CDR3 is 13 amino acids long. V shed 7 bases and J 3 bases; nucleotides not matched to a gene: 7. The CDR3 protein is CSVSFGGEETQYF. In DNA, the CDR3 is TGCAGTGTCAGCTTCGGGGGGGAAGAGACCCAGTACTTC.

This clonotype has ten or more counts. The chain carries TRBV15 and TRBJ1-4; weak D call: TRBD1 (6 bases). CDR1 and CDR2 from the germline V gene are LNHNV and YYDKDF (reference sequence). This CDR3 has 15 residues. The V end was cut by 3 bases, the J end by 8 bases, with 16 bases between. CDR3 in DNA: TGTGCCACCAGCAGGGCAGGGGCCGGATGGGAAAAACTGTTTTTT. This translates into CATSRAGAGWEKLFF.

This clonotype has at least ten counts. The chain combines TRBV7-3 with TRBJ1-1, with TRBD1 matching 7 bases. The V gene's germline CDR1 is SGHTA and CDR2 FQGTGA. V dropped 5 bases and J dropped 4; count of bases not matched to a gene: 4. The CDR3 runs to 13 residues. CDR3: CASSPQGGTEAFF. CDR3 sequence (DNA): TGTGCCAGCAGCCCGCAGGGGGGCACTGAAGCTTTCTTT.

A few counts support this clonotype. The chain joins TRBV4-1 to TRBJ2-7; D call uncertain. V shed 1 base and J shed 3 bases, with 13 bases lying between them. The germline V gene has CDR1 MGHRA and CDR2 YSYEKL. This CDR3 has 15 amino acids. CDR3 in DNA: TGCGCCAGCAGCCAAGGTACGGACGCCTACTACGAGCAGTACTTC. Translation: CASSQGTDAYYEQYF.

This clonotype was recorded at least ten times. This chain connects TRBV10-3 to TRBJ2-7, with a possible D match to TRBD2 (5 bases). CDR1 and CDR2 (germline): ENHRY, SYGVKD. This CDR3 spans 15 amino acids. V shed 3 bases and J shed 0 bases, with 12 bases lying between them. The CDR3 reads CAISDRAANSYEQYF. Written as DNA, the CDR3 is TGTGCCATCAGTGACCGAGCGGCAAACTCCTACGAGCAGTACTTC.

This clonotype showed up many times. J is TRBJ1-1 and V is TRBV5-1, with 7 bases fitting TRBD1. CDR1 and CDR2 from the germline V gene are SGHRS and YFSETQ. V was pared by 4 bases and J by 0 bases, with 3 bases of the junction left unmatched. CDR3 length: 14 amino acids. CDR3 sequence: CASSRDSLNTEAFF. CDR3 coding DNA: TGCGCCAGCAGCAGGGACAGCTTGAACACTGAAGCTTTCTTT.

This clonotype has ten or more counts. The chain carries TRBV5-1 and TRBJ1-4; tentative D call: TRBD1 (6 bases). The CDR3 is 15 residues long. CDR1 and CDR2 (germline): SGHRS, YFSETQ. Trimming removed 2 bases from V and 6 bases from J, with 14 bases in between. CDR3 sequence reads: CASSFRGQGDEKLFF. CDR3 sequence (DNA): TGCGCCAGCAGCTTCAGGGGACAAGGTGATGAAAAACTGTTTTTT.

This clonotype was counted many times. This sequence joins TRBV5-1 and TRBJ2-2, with D perhaps TRBD2 (6 bases). CDR1 is SGHRS, CDR2 YFSETQ, per germline. There are 16 residues in the CDR3. V was cut by 0 bases and J by 3 bases, with 12 bases left in between. As DNA, the CDR3 is TGCGCCAGCAGCTTGGAACGCGGGACCTACACCGGGGAGCTGTTTTTT. Protein product: CASSLERGTYTGELFF.

This clonotype was seen ten or more times. This chain joins TRBV5-1 and TRBJ2-2; 8 nucleotides align to TRBD2. This CDR3 has 14 residues. Germline values: CDR1 SGHRS, CDR2 YFSETQ. The V segment lost 2 bases and the J segment 6 bases; nucleotides outside the gene matches: 3. The DNA of the CDR3 is TGCGCCAGCAGCTTCGTCGGGGGGGCCGGGGAGCTGTTTTTT. Residues: CASSFVGGAGELFF.

This clonotype was seen many times. The CDR3 DNA reads TGTGCCAGCAGTTGGGGACAGGGAGGTCAGCCCCAGCATTTT. It yields the protein CASSWGQGGQPQHF. The chain recombines TRBV12-3 or TRBV12-4 with TRBJ1-5; TRBD1 matches at 9 bases. V shed 4 bases and J 6 bases; nucleotides not matched to a gene: 4. The CDR3 totals 14 residues.

J is TRBJ2-3 and V is TRBV28; TRBD1 matches 11 bases. This CDR3 is 14 amino acids long. CDR1 MDHEN and CDR2 SYDVKM come from the germline V gene. The junction had 8 bases not matched to a gene; V was cut back by 7 bases and J by 8 bases. For the CDR3, the DNA is TGTGCCAGCAACGGACAGGGGGCATTGGGTACGCAGTATTTT. The encoded protein is CASNGQGALGTQYF.

This clonotype has at least ten counts. The V call is TRBV10-3, the J call TRBJ1-6; possibly TRBD1 for D (6 bases). This CDR3 is 17 amino acids long. Trimming removed 0 bases from V and 7 bases from J, with 16 bases in between. The germline V gene has CDR1 ENHRY and CDR2 SYGVKD. The CDR3 spells CAISESKGGGRNSPLHF. The DNA of the CDR3 is TGTGCCATCAGTGAGTCGAAAGGGGGGGGTCGAAATTCACCCCTCCACTTT.

This clonotype was picked up many times. The chain uses TRBV20-1 and TRBJ2-7; no clear D. V was cut by 0 bases and J by 2 bases, with 14 bases left in between. Per germline, CDR1 DFQATT and CDR2 SNEGSKA (reference sequence). The CDR3 length is 15 residues. CDR3 in amino acids: CSARDSRMLTYEQYF. CDR3 bases: TGCAGTGCTAGAGATAGCAGGATGCTAACCTACGAGCAGTACTTC.

Comments on this clonotype: A much bigger clone sits one base away, suggesting this may be a read error. The CDR3 nucleotides read TGCGCCAGCAGTCAGGGGAACACCGGGGAGCTGTTTTTT. It codes for CASSQGNTGELFF. The rearrangement uses TRBV5-1 and TRBJ2-2; TRBD1 might be the D (5 bases). The CDR3 is 13 amino acids. Germline values: CDR1 SGHRS, CDR2 YFSETQ. V dropped 5 bases and J dropped 1 base, with 6 bases sitting between them.

This clonotype was counted at least ten times. The chain uses TRBV5-8 and TRBJ1-2; weak D call: TRBD1 (6 bases). Trimming took 6 bases from V and 4 from J, leaving 16 bases between them. CDR1 and CDR2 (germline): SGHTS, YDEGEE. This CDR3 is built from 14 residues. The CDR3: CASTIQTGLYGYTF. The DNA for the CDR3 is TGTGCCAGCACCATACAGACAGGACTCTATGGCTACACCTTC.

The V and J genes are TRBV3-1 and TRBJ2-7; D is ambiguous. V shed 1 base and J shed 5 bases, with 6 bases lying between them. The CDR3 covers 12 residues. Germline V CDR1 and CDR2: LGHDT, YNNKEL (reference sequence). CDR3 sequence: CASSQVPNEQYF. The CDR3 DNA is TGTGCCAGCAGCCAAGTCCCGAACGAGCAGTACTTC.

This clonotype was counted at least ten times. V and J are TRBV21-1 and TRBJ2-3; the table's TRBD1 call for D was not verified on the DNA. TRBV21-1 is flagged as a pseudogene. The length of the CDR3 is 15 residues. The CDR3 bases are TGTGCCAGCAGCAAAGGAAGGGAAACCCCCTTTACGCAGTATTTT. Protein product: CASSKGRETPFTQYF.

A few counts support this clonotype. The V and J genes are TRBV18 and TRBJ1-2; weak D call: TRBD1 (5 bases). CDR3 length: 15 amino acids. Trimming took 3 bases from V and 7 from J, leaving 18 bases between them. CDR1 is KGHSH and CDR2 is LQKENI in the germline V gene. The CDR3 here is CASSPNLQARSGYTF. The CDR3 DNA follows: TGTGCCAGCTCACCGAATCTACAGGCACGGAGTGGCTACACCTTC.

This chain joins TRBV12-3 or TRBV12-4 and TRBJ2-3; 13 bases line up with TRBD2. The CDR3 runs 16 residues. Trimming at V came to 5 bases and at J to 4 bases, leaving 6 bases not matched to a gene. The CDR3 loop reads CASSHRLAGGPDTQYF. Here the CDR3 DNA reads TGTGCCAGCAGTCACCGACTAGCGGGAGGTCCAGATACGCAGTATTTT.

This clonotype was detected ten times or more. The chain carries TRBV7-2 and TRBJ1-5; no clear D. Trimming left V 0 bases short and J 3 bases short, with 9 bases between. Germline CDR1 SGHTA, CDR2 FQGNSA. The CDR3 is made up of 15 amino acids. CDR3 bases: TGTGCCAGCAGCTTAGCGGGTAGCCTCAATCAGCCCCAGCATTTT. Translating gives CASSLAGSLNQPQHF. The variable domain in full, completed from reference TRBV7-2 and TRBJ1-5, reads GAGVSQSPSNKVTEKGKDVELRCDPISGHTALYWYRQSLGQGLEFLIYFQGNSAPDKSGLPSDRFSAERTGGSVSTLTIQRTQQEDSAVYLCASSLAGSLNQPQHFGDGTRLSIL.

In this sample, this clonotype turned up many times. The chain is built from TRBV3-1 and TRBJ2-2; 11 bases line up with TRBD2. Germline V gene sequence: CDR1 LGHDT, CDR2 YNNKEL (reference sequence). This CDR3 has 17 residues. V shed 4 bases and J 1 base; nucleotides not matched to a gene: 5. The chain's CDR3 is CASSLSSGRWNTGELFF. In DNA, the CDR3 is TGTGCCAGCAGCCTATCTAGCGGGAGGTGGAACACCGGGGAGCTGTTTTTT.